This TCR beta chain was retrieved from a study of CD8+CD57+ T cells in acquired aplastic anemia. In regard to this clonotype: Given a much more abundant clone one base away, this may be a read error.

The CDR3 sequence is 15 residues long. Trimming left V 6 bases short and J 1 base short, with 13 bases between. Germline V gene lookup returns CDR1 MNHNS and CDR2 SASEGT. Using genomic DNA as the template, TCR beta VDJ and CDR3 profiling was carried out. TCRdb called the reads again in MiXCR, with one record for every CDR3 protein. This table has about 120,000 distinct CDR3 sequences, roughly 55% appearing once. All sequencing subjects had displayed CD8+CD57+ cell expansion on flow cytometry. Each patient had severe acquired aplastic anemia. The receptor was derived from a human donor with aplastic anemia. The specimen sequenced was sorted CD4+, CD8+, or CD8+CD57+ T cells (not recorded which) from PBMCs. The V call is TRBV6-1, the J call TRBJ1-5; D gene ambiguous. This CDR3 is CASRITDTSNQPQHF. The CDR3 region has the DNA TGTGCCAGCAGAATTACAGACACCAGCAATCAGCCCCAGCATTTT.